The TCR beta chain under discussion was sequenced for a study of blood T cell repertoires in COVID-19. Study-level background: Spain, Italy and the United States supplied samples that represented acute and convalescent COVID-19. PBMCs, B-cell-depleted T cells, or T cells provided the cDNA or gDNA that made up the material.

In the original processing: By means of reference gene primer amplification, nucleated cell counts were estimated. Data came from immunoSEQ multiplex PCR; TCRdb stores just in-frame clones and leaves some out. That table supplies the V and J calls and clone size; D and trimming were determined from the DNA. This repertoire shows approximately 46,000 clones, approximately 88% found once; its top ten account for roughly 3.7%. The CDR3 has 15 residues. Germline loops: CDR1 MNHNS, CDR2 SASEGT. V was trimmed by 1 base and J by 1 base, leaving 8 bases between them. Sequenced: peripheral blood. The J gene is TRBJ2-1, the V gene TRBV6-1; TRBD1 might be the D (6 bases). The receptor was isolated from a human donor in a cohort sampled during active COVID-19. The CDR3 here is CASSEETGSYNEQFF. The CDR3 nucleotides are TGTGCCAGCAGTGAAGAGACAGGATCCTACAATGAGCAGTTCTTC.